The clone carrying this T cell receptor beta chain has a handful of counts. The target antigen is unknown. Germline values: CDR1 MNHEY, CDR2 SMNVEV (reference sequence). J was trimmed by 2 bases and V by 4 bases; bases with no gene match: 3. This CDR3 spans 15 amino acids. This specimen belongs to a study of T cell repertoires in cytomegalovirus infection. As for the study in general: Used in the study were CMV epitopes, some recently identified and HLA-C-restricted, others well-studied and HLA-B-restricted. CMV infection together with matching HLA type was indicated by public TCR beta signatures.

In TCRdb, the reads were re-called with MiXCR into one record per CDR3 protein. Here the sample spans around 430,000 distinct CDR3 sequences, approximately 46% being singletons. Regarding the study as a whole: Cumulative public TCR beta family frequency identified carriers of CMV plus the relevant HLA. What dominated the ex vivo response were HLA-C-restricted CMV-specific TCR beta clonotypes.

This specimen was cultured PBMCs, taken from culture after CMV antigen stimulation. The chain links TRBV27 to TRBJ2-1; the match to TRBD1 covers 9 bases. The source is a human donor in good health (CMV status not recorded). Some clones in this sample may be carry-over from other donors' samples. The CDR3, as DNA: TGTGCCAGCAGTTCCTACAGGGGGCCCTACAATGAGCAGTTCTTC. Translation: CASSSYRGPYNEQFF.